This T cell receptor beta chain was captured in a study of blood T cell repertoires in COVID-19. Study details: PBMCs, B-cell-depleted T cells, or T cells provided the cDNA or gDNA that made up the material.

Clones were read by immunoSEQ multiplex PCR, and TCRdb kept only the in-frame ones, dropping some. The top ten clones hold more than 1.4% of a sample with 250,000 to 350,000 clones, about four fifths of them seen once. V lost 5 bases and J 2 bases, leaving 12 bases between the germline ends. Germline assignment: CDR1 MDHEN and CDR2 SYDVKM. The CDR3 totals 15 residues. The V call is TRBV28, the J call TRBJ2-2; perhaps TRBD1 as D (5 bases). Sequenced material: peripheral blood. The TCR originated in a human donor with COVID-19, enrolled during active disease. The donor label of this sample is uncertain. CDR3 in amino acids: CASSLGVFNTGELFF. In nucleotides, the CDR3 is TGTGCCAGCAGTCTAGGGGTCTTTAACACCGGGGAGCTGTTTTTT.